This entry lists 2 T cell receptor beta chains sequenced from one sample in a study of long-term antiretroviral therapy in people with HIV. Runs used v3.0 of the immunoSEQ assay and were done at survey level. Measured with immunoSEQ multiplex PCR; TCRdb has only the in-frame clones, and not every one. The sample includes about 19,000 clones, roughly 86% of them seen just once. The specimen was unsorted PBMCs, collected 0.5 years after starting antiretroviral therapy. The receptors come from a man in his forties with HIV.

This sequence joins TRBV29-1 and TRBJ2-1; 12 bases line up with TRBD2. The CDR3 has 14 amino acids. Germline-derived CDR1 and CDR2 are SQVTM and ANQGSEA. The V and J ends lost 4 bases and 5 bases, in that order; junction bases with no gene match: 3. The CDR3 DNA is TGCAGCGTTGCGACTAGCGGGGGTCACAATGAGCAGTTCTTC. Amino acid sequence: CSVATSGGHNEQFF.

The J gene is TRBJ2-7, the V gene TRBV28; 8 bases are shared with TRBD1. Germline CDR1 reads MDHEN; CDR2 reads SYDVKM. V lost 3 bases and J lost 3; bases outside the gene matches: 4. This CDR3 has 14 amino acids. The CDR3: CASSLTGDVYEQYF. The DNA for the CDR3 is TGTGCCAGCAGTTTGACAGGGGATGTCTACGAGCAGTACTTC.